This is a list of T cell receptor beta chains from one sample in a study of spatial heterogeneity in lung cancer. MiXCR, applied by TCRdb to the 5' RACE reads, yields one record per CDR3 protein. The sample holds more than 9,000 distinct CDR3 sequences, 6.2% seen once. The sequences come from normal lung tissue next to the tumor, collected at surgery. Receptors were obtained from a male donor with early-stage non-small cell lung cancer. Each CDR3 is given without its conserved first and last residue. The order of the fields is V gene, D gene, J gene, CDR3 length, CDR3 protein. D genes are given only for firm matches.

>TRBV15|NA|TRBJ2-1|13
ATSRDRRANDEQF
>TRBV20-1|TRBD1|TRBJ1-4|13
SAPGTGVSGEKLF
>TRBV2|NA|TRBJ2-1|12
ASSDMRPDNEQF
>TRBV5-1|TRBD2|TRBJ2-2|17
ASSPGLVLAGTNTGELF
>TRBV11-3|NA|TRBJ2-7|14
ASTRRGDRFSYEQY
>TRBV9|NA|TRBJ2-5|15
ASSVRAGKGYQETQY
>TRBV19|NA|TRBJ2-1|9
AGGGWDEQF
>TRBV10-3|NA|TRBJ1-4|10
AISVDDEKLF
>TRBV9|NA|TRBJ2-7|12
ASSVTPNFYEQY
>TRBV30|NA|TRBJ1-1|10
AWSVVNTEAF
>TRBV12-3/TRBV12-4|TRBD1|TRBJ1-2|11
ASSLGQQNGYT
>TRBV11-2|NA|TRBJ2-7|12
ASSSRLDDYEQY